This TCR beta chain is from a study of cytomegalovirus exposure and HLA in healthy donors. The PCR was carried out with 60 Vbeta primers and 13 Jbeta primers. Assay used: immunoSEQ multiplex PCR; TCRdb lists only in-frame clones, some missing. The table lists 180,000 or so clones, about 81% of them singletons. The length of the CDR3 is 13 residues. CDR1 and CDR2 from the germline V gene are MNHEY and SVGAGI. Deletions cut 7 bases from V and 6 bases from J, with 13 bases between. This chain joins TRBV6-5 and TRBJ1-5; D is ambiguous. The TCR sequence derives from a woman in her 50s in good health and CMV-seropositive. Source material: PBMCs. CDR3 nucleotide sequence: TGTGCCAGCACCCCCCAGGCGGGTCAGCCCCAGCATTTT. It codes for CASTPQAGQPQHF.